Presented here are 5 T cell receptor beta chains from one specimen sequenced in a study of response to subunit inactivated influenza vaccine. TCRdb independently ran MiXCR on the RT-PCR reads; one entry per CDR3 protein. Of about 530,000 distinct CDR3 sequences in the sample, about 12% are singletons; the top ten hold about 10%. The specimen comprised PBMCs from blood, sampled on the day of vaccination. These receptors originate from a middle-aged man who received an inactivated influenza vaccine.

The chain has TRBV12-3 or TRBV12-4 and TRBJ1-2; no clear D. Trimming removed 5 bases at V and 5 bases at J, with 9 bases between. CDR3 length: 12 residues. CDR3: CASSRIPYGYTF. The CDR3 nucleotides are TGTGCCAGCAGTCGAATTCCTTATGGCTACACCTTC.

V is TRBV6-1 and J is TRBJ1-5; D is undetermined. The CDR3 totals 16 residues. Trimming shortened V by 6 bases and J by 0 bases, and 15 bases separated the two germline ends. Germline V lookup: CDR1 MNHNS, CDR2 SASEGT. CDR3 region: CASSLGRQYSNQPQHF. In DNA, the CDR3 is TGTGCCAGCAGCCTCGGACGCCAGTATAGCAATCAGCCCCAGCATTTT.

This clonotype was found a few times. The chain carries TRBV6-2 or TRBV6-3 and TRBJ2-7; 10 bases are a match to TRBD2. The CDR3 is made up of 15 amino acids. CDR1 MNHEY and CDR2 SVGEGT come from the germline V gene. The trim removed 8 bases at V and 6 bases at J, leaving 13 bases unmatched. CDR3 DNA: TGTGCCAGCGGATCGTTTCTAGCGGGAGAGAGCGAGCAGTACTTC. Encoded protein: CASGSFLAGESEQYF.

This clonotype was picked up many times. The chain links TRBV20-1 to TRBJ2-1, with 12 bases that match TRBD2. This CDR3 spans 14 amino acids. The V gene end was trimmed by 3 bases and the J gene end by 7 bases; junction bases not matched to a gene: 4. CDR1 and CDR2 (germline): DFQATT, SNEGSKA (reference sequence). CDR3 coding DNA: TGCAGTGCTAGTAGGACTAGCGGGAAGAATGAGCAGTTCTTC. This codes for CSASRTSGKNEQFF.

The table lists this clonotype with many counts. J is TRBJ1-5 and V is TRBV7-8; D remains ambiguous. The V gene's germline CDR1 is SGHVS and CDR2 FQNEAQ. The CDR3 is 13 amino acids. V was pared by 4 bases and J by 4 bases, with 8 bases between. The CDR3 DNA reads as TGTGCCAGCAGCTATGACCGAAATCAGCCCCAGCATTTT. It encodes CASSYDRNQPQHF. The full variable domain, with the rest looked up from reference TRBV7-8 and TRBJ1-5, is GAGVSQSPRYKVAKRGQDVALRCDPISGHVSLFWYQQALGQGPEFLTYFQNEAQLDKSGLPSDRFFAERPEGSVSTLKIQRTQQEDSAVYLCASSYDRNQPQHFGDGTRLSIL.